These T cell receptor beta chains were read from a single sample in a study of T cells of healthy individuals. From the 5' RACE reads, TCRdb called clonotypes with MiXCR, one entry per CDR3 protein. The table records tens of thousands of distinct CDR3 sequences, roughly 4.3% of them present only once. The source is a human donor in good health. Both conserved end residues are part of each CDR3. D genes are given only for firm matches. The size entry is marked missing in some rows and otherwise reads once, few, many or a size class.

J gene,clone size,D gene,V gene,CDR3 DNA,CDR3 protein
TRBJ2-1,many,-,TRBV12-3/TRBV12-4,TGTGCCAGCAGTACCGGGGGTACCCACAGGGGCTACAATGAGCAGTTCTTC,CASSTGGTHRGYNEQFF
TRBJ2-1,many,TRBD2,TRBV12-3/TRBV12-4,TGTGCCAGCAGCCGGGAGGGCCATGACAATGAGCAGTTCTTC,CASSREGHDNEQFF
TRBJ2-2,-,TRBD2,TRBV9,TGTGCCAGCAGCGTCGAGCGGGGGTGGACCGGGGAGCTGTTTTTT,CASSVERGWTGELFF
TRBJ1-5,many,-,TRBV20-1,TGCAGTGCTACCCCGCAGAGCCGCAATCAGCCCCAGCATTTT,CSATPQSRNQPQHF
TRBJ1-1,few,-,TRBV2,TGTGCCAGCAGCGATTCCTTCGTACGGAACACTGAAGCTTTCTTT,CASSDSFVRNTEAFF
TRBJ2-1,many,TRBD2,TRBV6-5,TGTGCCAGTCGAACAGGGACTAGCGGATACAATGAGCAGTTCTTC,CASRTGTSGYNEQFF
TRBJ1-1,many,-,TRBV12-3/TRBV12-4,TGTGCCAGCAGTTTATATGGGACTGAAGCTTTCTTT,CASSLYGTEAFF
TRBJ2-3,many,-,TRBV5-1,TGCGCCAGCAGCCCCGGGACTTTCACAGATACGCAGTATTTT,CASSPGTFTDTQYF
TRBJ1-3,-,TRBD1,TRBV4-1,TGCGCCAGCAGCCAAGATAGGGACAGGGCCGACACCATATATTTT,CASSQDRDRADTIYF
TRBJ2-5,many,TRBD1,TRBV29-1,TGCAGCGTTGATGTCAATTTATGGGACAGGGGGCTTAAAATCGTTCGGGGGAGGCAAGAGACCCAGTACTTC,CSVDVNLWDRGLKIVRGRQETQYF